This T cell receptor beta chain was recorded in a study of control samples from healthy donors and cancer patients (dated by TCRdb to the early 2020s). About this clone: Its antigen target is currently unknown. The input lacks base qualities; no much larger clone sits a single base away.

The CDR3 spans 13 residues, from the cysteine through the phenylalanine. Of all the DNA, just the CDR3 is kept, 39 bases in frame from base 1. Deletion took 5 bases off V and 1 base off J, with a span of 8 bases between the germline ends. From a lookup of the germline V gene, CDR1 and CDR2 are MNHEY and SVGEGT. Libraries were built with the immunoSEQ multiplex PCR assay. TCRdb took over this immuneACCESS table, retaining in-frame rearrangements with V and J assigned. Such tables are incomplete; in checked studies, under half of the missing clones stem from an unresolved V gene, and the remainder is unexplained. Counted in this sample were about 140,000 clones; roughly nine tenths of them appeared once. Clones ranked in the top ten supply about 7.6% of the sample.

Sequenced: blood. This sequence uses TRBV6-2 or TRBV6-3 and TRBJ2-5, with the identity of the D gene unclear. This TCR derives from a man between 18 and 35 years old in good health. The CDR3 loop reads CASSAVVQETQYF. The DNA reads TGTGCCAGCAGTGCCGTGGTCCAAGAGACCCAGTACTTC.